The 32 T cell receptor beta chains given below trace back to one sample, sequenced in a study of blood T cell repertoires in COVID-19. TCRdb's copy holds only in-frame clones and misses some; the assay was immunoSEQ multiplex PCR. The profile shows fewer than 200,000 clones, roughly 79% of them singletons. The specimen was peripheral blood. Receptors were obtained from an elderly woman with COVID-19, enrolled during active disease.

The CDR3 nucleotides are TGTGCCAGCTCATCGGAAGGGGGGGCCAACGAGCAGTACTTC. It translates to CASSSEGGANEQYF. The gene calls are TRBV18 and TRBJ2-7, with a tentative D call TRBD2 (7 bases). The germline gives CDR1 KGHSH, CDR2 LQKENI. Trimming left V 5 bases short and J 5 bases short, with 16 bases between. The CDR3 spans 14 residues.

CDR3 residues: CAISETGLAGNSTDTQYF. CDR3 in DNA: TGTGCCATCAGTGAGACCGGACTAGCGGGGAATAGCACAGATACGCAGTATTTT. The gene calls are TRBV10-3 and TRBJ2-3; 12 nucleotides align to TRBD2. CDR3 length equals 18 residues. The V segment lost 2 bases and the J segment 0 bases; nucleotides outside the gene matches: 6. Germline lookup yields CDR1 ENHRY and CDR2 SYGVKD.

J is TRBJ2-1 and V is TRBV3-1 (or the pseudogene TRBV3-2), with 9 bases lining up with TRBD1. This CDR3 comprises 16 residues. Looked up from germline, CDR1 is LGHDT and CDR2 is YNNKEL (reference sequence). V lost 4 bases and J lost 6; bases outside the gene matches: 10. The CDR3 nucleotides read TGTGCCAGCAGCCCTACCGGGACAGGGCTGGTCAATGAGCAGTTCTTC. This sequence encodes CASSPTGTGLVNEQFF.

J is TRBJ2-5 and V is TRBV24-1, with D maybe TRBD1 (6 bases). Trimming shortened V by 4 bases and J by 1 base, and 12 bases separated the two germline ends. The CDR3 runs 15 residues. Germline V gene data show CDR1 as KGHDR and CDR2 as SFDVKD. The CDR3 coding sequence is TGTGCCACCAGTGAATGGCAGGGGACCCAAGAGACCCAGTACTTC. It is translated as CATSEWQGTQETQYF.

The chain is built from TRBV27 and TRBJ2-7; D might be TRBD2 (6 bases). V lost 3 bases and J 3 bases, leaving 9 bases between the germline ends. CDR1 MNHEY and CDR2 SMNVEV come from the germline V gene (reference sequence). The length of the CDR3 is 13 residues. Here the CDR3 reads CASSFRAGYEQYF. DNA of the CDR3: TGTGCCAGCAGTTTTAGAGCGGGCTACGAGCAGTACTTC.

This chain links TRBV6-2 or TRBV6-3 with TRBJ2-5; D is unclear. Per the germline V gene, CDR1 is MNHEY and CDR2 is SVGEGT. The CDR3 runs to 12 residues. Trimming stripped 2 bases from V and 4 bases from J, with 5 bases between. The CDR3 DNA reads TGTGCCAGCAGTTACGTCATAGAGACCCAGTACTTC. It encodes CASSYVIETQYF.

The chain links TRBV15 to TRBJ1-5; the D is unclear. The V gene's germline CDR1 is LNHNV and CDR2 YYDKDF (reference sequence). This CDR3 contains 14 residues. V was cut by 4 bases and J by 5 bases, with 12 bases left in between. CDR3 nucleotides: TGTGCCACCAGCACCTCAGGCCCGCATCAGCCCCAGCATTTT. Translating gives CATSTSGPHQPQHF.

This chain joins TRBV13 and TRBJ2-3; 14 nucleotides align to TRBD2. This CDR3 is 16 amino acids long. The V gene's germline CDR1 is PRHDT and CDR2 FYEKMQ (reference sequence). J was trimmed by 4 bases and V by 5 bases; bases with no gene match: 5. CDR3 DNA sequence: TGTGCCAGCAGCCTCAGACTAGCGGGAGGGCCAGATACGCAGTATTTT. Protein: CASSLRLAGGPDTQYF.

V is TRBV9 and J is TRBJ2-3; D may be TRBD1 (6 bases). This CDR3 is built from 17 residues. The V and J ends lost 0 bases and 9 bases respectively, with 23 bases between them. Germline V gives CDR1 SGDLS, CDR2 YYNGEE. CDR3 coding DNA: TGTGCCAGCAGCGTAGATCCAGGGGCAACGGACCCCTCAACGCAGTATTTT. Amino acids: CASSVDPGATDPSTQYF.

The chain recombines TRBV28 with TRBJ2-1; 12 bases line up with TRBD2. This CDR3 contains 18 residues. Germline trimming cut 6 bases from V and 6 bases from J; bases unmatched to any gene: 15. CDR1 MDHEN and CDR2 SYDVKM come from the germline V gene. The CDR3 coding sequence is TGTGCCAGCAGGACAAGTGCCTCACTAGCGGGAGGTGGCAATGAGCAGTTCTTC. Translating it yields CASRTSASLAGGGNEQFF.

The V call is TRBV4-2, the J call TRBJ2-7, with 11 bases aligning to TRBD2. Trimming removed 4 bases from V and 4 bases from J; junction bases left unmatched: 6. From germline, CDR1 is LGHNA and CDR2 YNFKEQ. This CDR3 region has 15 residues. CDR3 nucleotides: TGTGCCAGCAGCCCAATAGGGACTAGCGGATACGAGCAGTACTTC. It is translated as CASSPIGTSGYEQYF.

The chain uses TRBV10-2 and TRBJ1-4, with TRBD1 matching over 7 bases. The germline CDR1 and CDR2 sequences are WSHSY and SAAADI. The CDR3 contains 15 residues. The J segment lost 7 bases and the V segment lost 6 bases, leaving 11 bases of the junction unmatched. Here the CDR3 reads CASSARQGGGEKLFF. In DNA, the CDR3 is TGCGCCAGCAGCGCACGACAGGGCGGCGGTGAAAAACTGTTTTTT.

The genes are TRBV5-4 and TRBJ2-3; 8 bases align to TRBD1. Trimming took 4 bases from V and 9 from J; bases not matched to a gene: 10. This CDR3 comprises 14 residues. Germline V gives CDR1 SGHNT, CDR2 YYREEE (reference sequence). The CDR3 DNA follows: TGTGCCAGCAGCGAAAGCTCCCGACAGGGGACGCAGTATTTT. This sequence encodes CASSESSRQGTQYF.

V and J are TRBV5-5 and TRBJ2-1, with 8 bases aligning to TRBD2. This CDR3 contains 16 residues. Germline trimming cut 4 bases from V and 0 bases from J; bases unmatched to any gene: 6. CDR1 is SGHKS and CDR2 is YYEKEE in the germline V gene (reference sequence). In DNA form, the CDR3 reads TGTGCCAGCAGCATTATAGCGGGGAGCTCCTACAATGAGCAGTTCTTC. Translating it yields CASSIIAGSSYNEQFF.

The rearrangement links TRBV7-2 to TRBJ2-5, with 7 bases matching TRBD2. Germline-derived CDR1 and CDR2 are SGHTA and FQGNSA. The CDR3 extends over 15 amino acids. V lost 3 bases and J lost 2; bases outside the gene matches: 6. CDR3 amino acids: CASSFFSGEQETQYF. The CDR3 bases are TGTGCCAGCAGCTTCTTCAGCGGGGAGCAAGAGACCCAGTACTTC.

This sequence joins TRBV11-3 and TRBJ1-2; D is ambiguous. Germline lookup yields CDR1 SGHNT and CDR2 YENEEA. This CDR3 is 13 amino acids long. The V gene lost 4 bases and the J gene lost 3 bases, with 9 bases spanning the gap. The CDR3 sequence: CASSSQVHYGYTF. The CDR3 region has the DNA TGTGCCAGCAGCTCGCAGGTCCACTATGGCTACACCTTC.

The rearrangement joins TRBV19 to TRBJ2-7; tentatively, D is TRBD2 (5 bases). CDR1 is LNHDA and CDR2 is SQIVND in the germline V gene (reference sequence). V shed 5 bases and J shed 2 bases, with 10 bases lying between them. This CDR3 has 13 residues. The CDR3 region is CASSFGLTYEQYF. The CDR3 coding sequence is TGTGCCAGTAGTTTTGGACTTACCTACGAGCAGTACTTC.

The J gene is TRBJ2-5, the V gene TRBV28; D is perhaps TRBD2 (5 bases). Germline CDR1 reads MDHEN; CDR2 reads SYDVKM. V was cut by 4 bases and J by 5 bases, with 8 bases left in between. CDR3 length equals 12 residues. The CDR3: CASSSGMETQYF. The CDR3 DNA reads TGTGCCAGCAGTTCCGGGATGGAGACCCAGTACTTC.

The chain carries TRBV18 and TRBJ1-2; 8 bases map to TRBD1. V shed 6 bases and J 3 bases; nucleotides not matched to a gene: 6. Germline V lookup: CDR1 KGHSH, CDR2 LQKENI. The CDR3 spans 14 residues. CDR3 DNA sequence: TGTGCCAGCTCCCGGGACAGGAGCTACTATGGCTACACCTTC. It codes for CASSRDRSYYGYTF.

This clone appeared a single time. J is TRBJ2-1 and V is TRBV27; a weak D match, TRBD1 (6 bases). The germline V and J ends were trimmed by 5 bases and 8 bases, with 22 bases remaining between them. The CDR3 covers 16 residues. CDR1 MNHEY and CDR2 SMNVEV come from the germline V gene (reference sequence). The CDR3 protein is CASSLYSSTGTDEQFF. The CDR3 DNA sequence: TGTGCCAGCAGTCTCTATTCCTCGACAGGTACCGATGAGCAGTTCTTC.

V is TRBV6-1 and J is TRBJ2-3, with unresolved D. V lost 2 bases to trimming and J lost 11 bases, with 14 bases between them. Per the germline V gene, CDR1 is MNHNS and CDR2 is SASEGT. This CDR3 region has 13 residues. The CDR3: CASSEIELVGQYF. The CDR3 DNA reads as TGTGCCAGCAGTGAAATTGAGTTGGTTGGGCAGTATTTT.

The V and J genes are TRBV3-1 (or the pseudogene TRBV3-2) and TRBJ1-5, with 11 bases fitting TRBD1. Germline trimming cut 1 base from V and 7 bases from J; bases unmatched to any gene: 3. Germline values: CDR1 LGHDT, CDR2 YNNKEL (reference sequence). The CDR3 runs to 15 residues. The DNA of the CDR3 is TGTGCCAGCAGCCAAGGGACAGGGGGCGACCAGCCCCAGCATTTT. Residues: CASSQGTGGDQPQHF.

The V and J genes are TRBV6-5 and TRBJ1-6; D ambiguous. V lost 2 bases to trimming and J lost 7 bases, with 6 bases between them. Per the germline V gene, CDR1 is MNHEY and CDR2 is SVGAGI. This CDR3 has 13 residues. The CDR3 region is CASSYRRNSPLHF. DNA of the CDR3: TGTGCCAGCAGTTACAGGAGAAATTCACCCCTCCACTTT.

CDR3 region: CASSKGGNEKLFF. In DNA form, the CDR3 reads TGTGCCAGCAGCAAAGGAGGGAATGAAAAACTGTTTTTT. The chain is built from TRBV21-1 and TRBJ1-4. TRBV21-1 is designated a pseudogene. The CDR3 runs to 13 residues.

The rearrangement uses TRBV3-1 (or the pseudogene TRBV3-2) and TRBJ2-1, with TRBD1 matching 10 bases. Germline V gene lookup returns CDR1 LGHDT and CDR2 YNNKEL (reference sequence). V shed 0 bases and J 8 bases; nucleotides not matched to a gene: 10. There are 17 residues in the CDR3. CDR3 nucleotides: TGTGCCAGCAGCCAAGATCCTCTTGACAGGGGGCTCGATGAGCAGTTCTTC. This encodes CASSQDPLDRGLDEQFF.

This clone was detected a few times. The V gene is TRBV3-1 (or the pseudogene TRBV3-2), the J gene TRBJ2-1; TRBD2 matches 8 bases. Trimming cost V 4 bases and J 9 bases; bases outside gene matches: 14. CDR3 length: 16 residues. Germline CDR1 is LGHDT and CDR2 is YNNKEL (reference sequence). The CDR3 region is CASSPAGGAFRSEQFF. The CDR3 DNA reads as TGTGCCAGCAGCCCGGCCGGGGGGGCTTTCAGGAGTGAGCAGTTCTTC.

The chain recombines TRBV5-8 with TRBJ2-3, with 13 bases matching TRBD2. The germline gives CDR1 SGHTS, CDR2 YDEGEE. The CDR3 contains 16 residues. Trimming took 4 bases from V and 2 from J; bases not matched to a gene: 4. The CDR3 bases are TGTGCCAGCAGCATTGGGACTAGCGGGAACACAGATACGCAGTATTTT. As protein: CASSIGTSGNTDTQYF.

The genes are TRBV12-3 or TRBV12-4 and TRBJ1-2; the D gene is possibly TRBD1 (6 bases). V was pared by 8 bases and J by 8 bases, with 18 bases between. The CDR3 contains 13 residues. CDR3 amino acids: CASWGGATNGYTF. In DNA form, the CDR3 reads TGTGCCAGCTGGGGGGGGGCCACTAACGGCTACACCTTC.

The chain carries TRBV6-1 and TRBJ2-6; D unclear. In germline, CDR1 is MNHNS, CDR2 SASEGT. Trimming left V 3 bases short and J 0 bases short, with 3 bases between. The CDR3 is 14 residues long. CDR3 DNA sequence: TGTGCCAGCAGTGATCACTCTGGGGCCAACGTCCTGACTTTC. The encoded protein is CASSDHSGANVLTF.

This rearrangement joins TRBV19 to TRBJ1-2; TRBD1 agrees at 9 bases. CDR1 is LNHDA, CDR2 SQIVND, per germline (reference sequence). V gave up 3 bases and J gave up 8 bases; unmatched junction bases: 4. This CDR3 region has 13 residues. The CDR3 reads CASSMRGQGGYTF. In DNA form, the CDR3 reads TGTGCCAGTAGTATGAGGGGACAGGGAGGCTACACCTTC. The full variable domain, completed using reference TRBV19 and TRBJ1-2, is DGGITQSPKYLFRKEGQNVTLSCEQNLNHDAMYWYRQDPGQGLRLIYYSQIVNDFQKGDIAEGYSVSREKKESFPLTVTSAQKNPTAFYLCASSMRGQGGYTFGSGTRLTVV.

The chain has TRBV7-2 and TRBJ2-7, with D perhaps TRBD1 (6 bases). The V and J ends lost 4 bases and 1 base respectively, with 11 bases between them. The germline V gene has CDR1 SGHTA and CDR2 FQGNSA. This CDR3 spans 14 amino acids. CDR3 DNA: TGTGCCAGCAGCTACGACAGGTCATCCTACGAGCAGTACTTC. It is translated as CASSYDRSSYEQYF.

The rearrangement links TRBV19 to TRBJ2-7; 11 nucleotides align to TRBD1. Germline trimming cut 6 bases from V and 5 bases from J; bases unmatched to any gene: 12. This CDR3 comprises 16 residues. The germline V gene has CDR1 LNHDA and CDR2 SQIVND (reference sequence). In nucleotides, the CDR3 is TGTGCCAGTAGAAATCGAGCCGGGGACAGGGGGGACGAGCAGTACTTC. Translation: CASRNRAGDRGDEQYF.